This TCR beta chain was retrieved from a study of cytomegalovirus exposure and HLA in healthy donors. Findings and limits, study-wide: TCR beta V- and J-gene trimming, according to a later analysis, was linked to a missense DCLRE1C variant.

Of note for this clone: As yet, its antigen is unknown.

Trimming at V came to 2 bases and at J to 3 bases, leaving 8 bases not matched to a gene. The CDR3 has 18 residues. The germline V gene has CDR1 MDHEN and CDR2 SYDVKM. Primers: 60 Vbeta forward and 13 Jbeta reverse. Produced via immunoSEQ multiplex PCR; TCRdb's table is partial and in-frame only. Of 150,000 to 200,000 clones listed, 70% to 90% are singletons. The chain uses TRBV28 and TRBJ2-5; 14 bases line up with TRBD2. The material sequenced was PBMCs. The TCR originated in a woman aged 50 to 60 in good health and CMV-seronegative. The CDR3 region is CASSLPTGTSGREETQYF. As DNA, the CDR3 is TGTGCCAGCAGTTTACCGACCGGGACTAGCGGGAGAGAAGAGACCCAGTACTTC.